What follows are 8 T cell receptor beta chains derived from one specimen sequenced in a study of shared clonotypes between healthy human individuals. The protocol was immunoSEQ multiplex PCR, while the TCRdb copy is restricted to in-frame clones and leaves out a portion. In the table there are about 120,000 clones, about 70% of which are singletons. Sample: memory CD8+ T cells sorted from blood. Subset in this sample: CD45RO+ cells pooled with CCR7-negative TemRA cells. The receptors shown here come from a woman aged 25 to 39 in good health.

This chain connects TRBV6-4 to TRBJ2-7; 9 bases align to TRBD2. This CDR3 spans 15 amino acids. Germline CDR1 is MRHNA and CDR2 is SNTAGT. The ends lost 6 bases at V and 3 bases at J; junction bases unmatched: 9. CDR3 protein: CASSQEAGGVYEQYF. As DNA, the CDR3 is TGTGCCAGCAGCCAAGAGGCGGGAGGGGTCTACGAGCAGTACTTC.

This chain uses TRBV19 with TRBJ1-5; D might be TRBD1 (5 bases). CDR3 length equals 12 residues. The V end was cut by 6 bases, the J end by 10 bases, with 13 bases between. The germline V gene has CDR1 LNHDA and CDR2 SQIVND (reference sequence). The CDR3 DNA is TGTGCCAGTAGCGAAAGGGGCCTCCCCCAGCATTTT. This encodes CASSERGLPQHF.

The V call is TRBV9, the J call TRBJ2-2, with 9 bases identical to TRBD1. Germline assignment: CDR1 SGDLS and CDR2 YYNGEE. V shed 4 bases, J shed 0 bases, and the junction held 7 bases outside the gene matches. The CDR3 loop spans 17 amino acids. CDR3 protein: CASSLNRDRANTGELFF. The DNA of the CDR3 is TGTGCCAGCAGCCTCAACAGGGACAGGGCGAACACCGGGGAGCTGTTTTTT.

The sample holds a few counts of this clone. The chain uses TRBV10-3 and TRBJ1-2, with TRBD1 identical over 7 bases. After removal of 4 bases from V and 5 bases from J, the junction contained 13 bases not matched to a gene. The germline CDR1 and CDR2 sequences are ENHRY and SYGVKD. This CDR3 comprises 16 residues. CDR3 region: CAISASGGEPGYGYTF. Here the CDR3 DNA reads TGTGCCATCAGTGCCTCAGGGGGAGAACCGGGGTATGGCTACACCTTC.

This chain links TRBV10-3 with TRBJ2-7; 11 positions match TRBD2. CDR1 and CDR2 from the germline V gene are ENHRY and SYGVKD. The ends lost 6 bases at V and 2 bases at J; junction bases unmatched: 9. The CDR3 extends over 16 amino acids. CDR3 DNA sequence: TGTGCCATCAGGCATGATAGCGGGAGGGGCGCCTACGAGCAGTACTTC. This sequence encodes CAIRHDSGRGAYEQYF.

As to this clone: At one of its ends the junction is not consistent with the germline gene, which may arise from a read error. The chain recombines TRBV27 with TRBJ2-1, with TRBD2 matching over 7 bases. Germline-derived CDR1 and CDR2 are MNHEY and SMNVEV (reference sequence). This CDR3 is built from 15 residues. Here the CDR3 reads CASSLSSGEYNEQFF. CDR3 sequence (DNA): TGTGCCAGCAGTCTATCAAGCGGGGAATACAATGAGCAGTTCTTC.

The V and J genes are TRBV7-9 and TRBJ2-5; D remains ambiguous. Between the trimmed V and J ends, which lost 4 bases and 5 bases, there was a span of 14 bases. The CDR3 sequence is 14 residues long. CDR1 is SEHNR, CDR2 FQNEAQ, per germline (reference sequence). CDR3 region: CASSSHTTTETQYF. CDR3 DNA sequence: TGTGCCAGCAGCTCGCACACTACCACGGAGACCCAGTACTTC.

V and J are TRBV11-2 and TRBJ1-2; 7 bases are a match to TRBD1. The CDR3 spans 14 residues. Germline loops: CDR1 SGHAT, CDR2 FQNNGV. The V and J ends lost 8 bases and 4 bases, in that order; junction bases with no gene match: 10. In nucleotides, the CDR3 is TGTGCCAGCTTAGGCCCGACAGGGTCCTATGGCTACACCTTC. Amino acid sequence: CASLGPTGSYGYTF. Filled out from reference TRBV11-2 and TRBJ1-2, the complete variable domain reads EAGVAQSPRYKIIEKRQSVAFWCNPISGHATLYWYQQILGQGPKLLIQFQNNGVVDDSQLPKDRFSAERLKGVDSTLKIQPAKLEDSAVYLCASLGPTGSYGYTFGSGTRLTVV.